This T cell receptor beta chain stems from a study of blood T cell repertoires in COVID-19. The CDR3 contains 15 residues. V lost 4 bases to trimming and J lost 0 bases, with 12 bases between them. Germline-derived CDR1 and CDR2 are SGHRS and YFSETQ. This clone was counted only a few times. TCRdb's table, derived via immunoSEQ multiplex PCR, lists solely in-frame clones and lacks some. The sample records about 240,000 clones, approximately 83% being singletons. Sequenced sample: PBMCs or T cells enriched from blood (not recorded which). The chain recombines TRBV5-1 with TRBJ2-3; a weak D match, TRBD1 (6 bases). The TCR sequence derives from a woman in her forties with acute COVID-19. CDR3 sequence reads: CASSQQGPSTDTQYF. For the CDR3, the DNA is TGCGCCAGCAGCCAACAGGGACCTAGCACAGATACGCAGTATTTT.